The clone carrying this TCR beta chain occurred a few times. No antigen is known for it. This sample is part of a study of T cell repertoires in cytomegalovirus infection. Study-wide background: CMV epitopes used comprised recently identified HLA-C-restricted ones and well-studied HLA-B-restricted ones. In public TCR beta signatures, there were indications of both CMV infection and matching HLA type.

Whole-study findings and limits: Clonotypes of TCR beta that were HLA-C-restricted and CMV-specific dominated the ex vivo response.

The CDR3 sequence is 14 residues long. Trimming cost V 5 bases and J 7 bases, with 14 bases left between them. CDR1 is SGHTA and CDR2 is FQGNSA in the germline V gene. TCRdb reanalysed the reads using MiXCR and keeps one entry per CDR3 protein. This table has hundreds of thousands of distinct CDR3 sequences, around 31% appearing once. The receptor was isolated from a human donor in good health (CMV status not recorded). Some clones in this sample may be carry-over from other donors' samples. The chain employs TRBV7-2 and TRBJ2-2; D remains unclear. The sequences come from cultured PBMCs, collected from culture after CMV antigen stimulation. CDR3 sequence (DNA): TGTGCCAGCAGCCCACTGACGGTTAGCGGGGAGCTGTTTTTT. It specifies CASSPLTVSGELFF. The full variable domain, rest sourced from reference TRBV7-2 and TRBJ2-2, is GAGVSQSPSNKVTEKGKDVELRCDPISGHTALYWYRQSLGQGLEFLIYFQGNSAPDKSGLPSDRFSAERTGGSVSTLTIQRTQQEDSAVYLCASSPLTVSGELFFGEGSRLTVL.